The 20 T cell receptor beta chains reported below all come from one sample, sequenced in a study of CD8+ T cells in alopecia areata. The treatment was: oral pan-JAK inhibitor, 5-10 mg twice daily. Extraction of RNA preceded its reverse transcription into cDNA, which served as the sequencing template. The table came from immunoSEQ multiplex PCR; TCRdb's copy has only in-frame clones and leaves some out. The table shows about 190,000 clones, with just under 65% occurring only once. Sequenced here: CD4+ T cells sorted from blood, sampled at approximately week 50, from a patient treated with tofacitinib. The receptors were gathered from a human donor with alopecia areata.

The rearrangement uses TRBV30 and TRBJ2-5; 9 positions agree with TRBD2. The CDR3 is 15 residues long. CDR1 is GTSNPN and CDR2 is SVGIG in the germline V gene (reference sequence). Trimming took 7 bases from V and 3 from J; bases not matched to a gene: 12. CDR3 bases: TGTGCCTCGACTGCTGGACTAGCGACTAAAGAGACCCAGTACTTC. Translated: CASTAGLATKETQYF. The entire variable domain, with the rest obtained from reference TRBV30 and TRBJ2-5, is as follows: SQTIHQWPATLVQPVGSPLSLECTVEGTSNPNLYWYRQAAGRGLQLLFYSVGIGQISSEVPQNLSASRPQDRQFILSSKKLLLSDSGFYLCASTAGLATKETQYFGPGTRLLVL.

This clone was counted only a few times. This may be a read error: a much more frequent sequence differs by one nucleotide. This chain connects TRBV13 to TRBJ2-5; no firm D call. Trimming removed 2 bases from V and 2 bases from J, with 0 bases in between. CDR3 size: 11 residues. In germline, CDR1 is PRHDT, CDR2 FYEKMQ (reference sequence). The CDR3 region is CASSLQETQYF. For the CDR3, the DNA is TGTGCCAGCAGCTTACAAGAGACCCAGTACTTC.

The CDR3 reads CASSLRQGNQPQHF. The CDR3 DNA sequence: TGTGCCAGCAGCCTACGACAGGGGAATCAGCCCCAGCATTTT. The rearrangement links TRBV5-8 to TRBJ1-5, with 8 bases identical to TRBD1. V dropped 4 bases and J dropped 4; count of bases not matched to a gene: 4. Germline lookup yields CDR1 SGHTS and CDR2 YDEGEE. The CDR3 spans 14 residues.

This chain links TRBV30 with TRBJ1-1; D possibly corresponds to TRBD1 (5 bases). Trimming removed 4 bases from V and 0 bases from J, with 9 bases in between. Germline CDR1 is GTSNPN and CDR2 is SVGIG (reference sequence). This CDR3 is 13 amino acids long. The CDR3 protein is CAWMRGLNTEAFF. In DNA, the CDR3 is TGTGCCTGGATGAGGGGACTGAACACTGAAGCTTTCTTT. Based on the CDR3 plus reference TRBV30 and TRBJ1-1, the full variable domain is SQTIHQWPATLVQPVGSPLSLECTVEGTSNPNLYWYRQAAGRGLQLLFYSVGIGQISSEVPQNLSASRPQDRQFILSSKKLLLSDSGFYLCAWMRGLNTEAFFGQGTRLTVV.

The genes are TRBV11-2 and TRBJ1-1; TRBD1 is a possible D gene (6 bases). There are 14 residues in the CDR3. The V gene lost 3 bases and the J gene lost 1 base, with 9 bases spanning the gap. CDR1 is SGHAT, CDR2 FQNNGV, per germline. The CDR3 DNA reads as TGTGCCAGCAGCTTGCAGACAGGGAACACTGAAGCTTTCTTT. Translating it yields CASSLQTGNTEAFF. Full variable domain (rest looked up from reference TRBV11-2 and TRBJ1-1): EAGVAQSPRYKIIEKRQSVAFWCNPISGHATLYWYQQILGQGPKLLIQFQNNGVVDDSQLPKDRFSAERLKGVDSTLKIQPAKLEDSAVYLCASSLQTGNTEAFFGQGTRLTVV.

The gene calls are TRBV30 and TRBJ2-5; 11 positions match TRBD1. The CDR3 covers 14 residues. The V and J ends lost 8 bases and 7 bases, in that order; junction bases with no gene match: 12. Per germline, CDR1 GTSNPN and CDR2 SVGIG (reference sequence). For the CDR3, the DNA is TGTGCCAGCCGGGACAGGGGGTTTTGGGGGACCCAGTACTTC. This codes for CASRDRGFWGTQYF.

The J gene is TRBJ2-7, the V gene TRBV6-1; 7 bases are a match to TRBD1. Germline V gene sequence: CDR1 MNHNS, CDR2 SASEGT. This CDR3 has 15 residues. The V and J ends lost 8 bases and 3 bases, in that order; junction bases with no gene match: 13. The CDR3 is CASSSILGTDYEQYF. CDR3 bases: TGTGCCAGCTCAAGTATCTTAGGGACAGACTACGAGCAGTACTTC.

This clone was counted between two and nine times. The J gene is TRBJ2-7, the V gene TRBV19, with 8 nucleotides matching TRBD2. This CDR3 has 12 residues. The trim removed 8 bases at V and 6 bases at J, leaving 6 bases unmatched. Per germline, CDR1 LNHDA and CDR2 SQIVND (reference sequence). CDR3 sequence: CASRGGSAEQYF. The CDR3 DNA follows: TGTGCCAGTCGGGGGGGCAGCGCCGAGCAGTACTTC.

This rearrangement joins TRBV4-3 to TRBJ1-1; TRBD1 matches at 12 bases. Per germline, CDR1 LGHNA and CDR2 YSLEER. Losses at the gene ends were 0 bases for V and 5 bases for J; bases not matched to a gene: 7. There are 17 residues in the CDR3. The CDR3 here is CASSQDAGTGGFTEAFF. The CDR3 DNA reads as TGCGCCAGCAGCCAAGATGCGGGGACAGGGGGCTTTACTGAAGCTTTCTTT.

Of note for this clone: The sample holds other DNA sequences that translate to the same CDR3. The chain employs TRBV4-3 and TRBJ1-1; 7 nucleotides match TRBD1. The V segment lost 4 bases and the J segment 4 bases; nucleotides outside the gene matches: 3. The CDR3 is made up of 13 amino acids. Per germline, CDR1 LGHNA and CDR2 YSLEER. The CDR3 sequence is CASSLNRGTEAFF. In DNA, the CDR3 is TGCGCCAGCAGCCTCAACAGGGGCACTGAAGCTTTCTTT.

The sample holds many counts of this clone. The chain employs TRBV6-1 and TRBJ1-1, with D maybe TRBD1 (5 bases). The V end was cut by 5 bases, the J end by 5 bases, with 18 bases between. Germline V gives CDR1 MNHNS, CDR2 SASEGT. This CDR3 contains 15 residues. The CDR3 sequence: CASSSKTDGGTEAFF. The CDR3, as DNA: TGTGCCAGCAGTTCCAAGACAGACGGGGGGACTGAAGCTTTCTTT.

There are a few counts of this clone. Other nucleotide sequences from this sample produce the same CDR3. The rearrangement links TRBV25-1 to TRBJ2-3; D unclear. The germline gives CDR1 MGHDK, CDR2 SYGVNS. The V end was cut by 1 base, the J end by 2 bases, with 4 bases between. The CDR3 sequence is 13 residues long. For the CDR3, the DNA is TGTGCCAGCAGTGAATTAACCACAGATACGCAGTATTTT. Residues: CASSELTTDTQYF.

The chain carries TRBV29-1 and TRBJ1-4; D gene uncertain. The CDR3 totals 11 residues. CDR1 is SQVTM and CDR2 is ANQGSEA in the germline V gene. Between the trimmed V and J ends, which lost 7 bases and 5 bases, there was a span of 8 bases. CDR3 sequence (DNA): TGCAGCGGGGCGATAAATGAAAAACTGTTTTTT. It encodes CSGAINEKLFF.

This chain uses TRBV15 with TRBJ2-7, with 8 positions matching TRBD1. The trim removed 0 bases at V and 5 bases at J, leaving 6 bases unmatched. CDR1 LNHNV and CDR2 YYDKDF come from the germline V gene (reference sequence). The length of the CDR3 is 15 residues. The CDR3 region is CATSRDMPGGHEQYF. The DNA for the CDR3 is TGTGCCACCAGCAGAGATATGCCAGGGGGCCACGAGCAGTACTTC. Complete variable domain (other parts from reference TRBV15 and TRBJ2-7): DAMVIQNPRYQVTQFGKPVTLSCSQTLNHNVMYWYQQKSSQAPKLLFHYYDKDFNNEADTPDNFQSRRPNTSFCFLDIRSPGLGDTAMYLCATSRDMPGGHEQYFGPGTRLTVT.

Here the CDR3 DNA reads TGCGCCAGCAGTCAATACCGGGACCAAGGGTCGTACACTGAAGCTTTCTTT. It translates to CASSQYRDQGSYTEAFF. The rearrangement joins TRBV23-1 to TRBJ1-1; a weak D match, TRBD1 (5 bases). TRBV23-1 is an open reading frame whose function is uncertain. The germline V and J ends were trimmed by 1 base and 3 bases, with 18 bases remaining between them. The CDR3 runs 17 residues.

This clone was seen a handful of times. The CDR3 DNA sequence: TGCGCCAGCAGCGCGGACAGGTTCGACTCCTACGAGCAGTACTTC. It translates to CASSADRFDSYEQYF. The V gene is TRBV10-1, the J gene TRBJ2-7; 7 bases align to TRBD1. The CDR3 extends over 15 amino acids. Germline CDR1 WNHNN, CDR2 SYGVQD (reference sequence). V lost 6 bases, J lost 0 bases, and 8 bases stayed unmatched.

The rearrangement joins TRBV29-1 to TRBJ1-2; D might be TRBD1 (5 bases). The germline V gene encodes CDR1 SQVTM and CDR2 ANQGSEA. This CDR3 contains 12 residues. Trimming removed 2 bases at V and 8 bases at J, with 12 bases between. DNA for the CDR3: TGCAGCGTTGAATTGGCGGGGGAAGGCTACACCTTC. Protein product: CSVELAGEGYTF.

The CDR3 reads CSVTLSTDTQYF. CDR3 nucleotides: TGCAGCGTTACACTATCCACAGATACGCAGTATTTT. The gene calls are TRBV29-1 and TRBJ2-3; D is unresolved. V was shortened by 5 bases and J by 2 bases, with 8 bases between the two germline ends. The CDR3 covers 12 residues. Germline CDR1 and CDR2: SQVTM and ANQGSEA.

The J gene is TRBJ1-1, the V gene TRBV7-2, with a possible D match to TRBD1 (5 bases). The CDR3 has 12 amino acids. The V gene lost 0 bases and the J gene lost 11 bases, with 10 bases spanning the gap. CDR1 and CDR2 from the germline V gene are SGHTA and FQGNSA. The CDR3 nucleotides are TGTGCCAGCAGCTTAGCGGGCAGACAGGCTTTCTTT. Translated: CASSLAGRQAFF. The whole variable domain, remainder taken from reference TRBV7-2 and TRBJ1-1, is GAGVSQSPSNKVTEKGKDVELRCDPISGHTALYWYRQSLGQGLEFLIYFQGNSAPDKSGLPSDRFSAERTGGSVSTLTIQRTQQEDSAVYLCASSLAGRQAFFGQGTRLTVV.

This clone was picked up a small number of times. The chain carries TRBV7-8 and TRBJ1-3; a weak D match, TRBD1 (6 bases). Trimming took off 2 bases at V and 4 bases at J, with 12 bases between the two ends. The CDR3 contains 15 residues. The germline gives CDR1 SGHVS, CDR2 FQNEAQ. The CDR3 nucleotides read TGTGCCAGCAGCTTACCCGGACAGTACGGAAACACCATATATTTT. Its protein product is CASSLPGQYGNTIYF.